This TCR beta chain was captured by sequencing in a study of a mutant IDH1 vaccine in newly diagnosed glioma. Study in general: First vaccine doses came 4-6 weeks after radiotherapy alone, or with temozolomide cycles. Of treated patients, roughly 62% were men and about 38% women, averaging around 39 years. Previous care, which was radiotherapy, temozolomide, or both, most often involved both.

Details on this clone: Its matching antigen is unknown.

Time point denoted: week 11, during vaccination. With topical imiquimod, each dose of the vaccine consisted of 300 ug of mutant IDH1 20-mer peptide. New astrocytomas of WHO grade 3 or 4 that were IDH1-mutant and ATRX-lost were found in the donors. The assay was immunoSEQ multiplex PCR, and TCRdb's table has in-frame clones only and misses some. The sample yields 35,000 to 50,000 clones, 84% seen once. The sequence came from a man aged 35-49 years with glioma. The sample here was PBMCs, taken from a glioma patient whose treatment included an IDH1 peptide vaccine.

The CDR3 loop is CATSIRDGAYEQYF. CDR3 nucleotides: TGTGCCACCAGCATAAGGGACGGGGCGTACGAGCAGTACTTC. The chain has TRBV15 and TRBJ2-7, with D possibly called TRBD1 or TRBD2 (5 bases each). CDR3 size: 14 residues. With 4 bases removed from V and 4 bases from J, the gap between germline ends came to 14 bases. Per the germline V gene, CDR1 is LNHNV and CDR2 is YYDKDF (reference sequence).